This TCR beta chain was sequenced in a study of OX40 agonist ivuxolimab in advanced cancers. Overall study context: Patients with hepatocellular carcinoma, melanoma, renal cell or head and neck cancer made up the dose-escalation patients.

Turning to this clone: Its antigen remains unknown.

Sequenced by immunoSEQ multiplex PCR; TCRdb stores in-frame clones only, minus some. The sample carries over 70,000 clones, 90% to 95% recorded once. Study-wide points: The mean number of expanded clones was higher in CD8+ T cells than in CD4+.

The source of this sequence is an adult with an advanced solid tumor such as melanoma, head and neck, liver or kidney cancer. Sequenced material: CD4+ or CD8+ T cells sorted from blood, taken in a trial of the OX40 agonist ivuxolimab.

CDR3 in amino acids: CASSHRRLMNTEAFF. The DNA of the CDR3 is TGTGCCAGCAGCCACCGGCGGCTGATGAACACTGAAGCTTTCTTT. The chain is built from TRBV7-9 and TRBJ1-1; D is undetermined. CDR1 and CDR2 from the germline V gene are SEHNR and FQNEAQ (reference sequence). V lost 5 bases to trimming and J lost 0 bases, with 13 bases between them. There are 15 residues in the CDR3.